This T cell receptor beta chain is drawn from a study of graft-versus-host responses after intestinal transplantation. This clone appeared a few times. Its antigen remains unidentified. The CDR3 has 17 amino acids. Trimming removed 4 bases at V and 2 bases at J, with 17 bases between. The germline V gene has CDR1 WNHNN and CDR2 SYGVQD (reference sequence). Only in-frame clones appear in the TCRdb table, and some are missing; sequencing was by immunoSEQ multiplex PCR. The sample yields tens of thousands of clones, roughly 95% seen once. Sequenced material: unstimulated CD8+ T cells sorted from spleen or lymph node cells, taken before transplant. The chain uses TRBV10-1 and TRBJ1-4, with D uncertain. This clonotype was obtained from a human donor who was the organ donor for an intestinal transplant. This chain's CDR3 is CASSGPRRQHTNEKLFF. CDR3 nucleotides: TGCGCCAGCAGTGGCCCCCGGAGGCAGCATACTAATGAAAAACTGTTTTTT.